This T cell receptor (beta chain) emerged from a study of radiotherapy plus CTLA-4 blockade in lung cancer. Study-wide points: Tumor-derived TCR clones expanded in blood after radiotherapy plus ipilimumab. The authors reported that early blood T cell clone dynamics, with interferon-beta, best predicted response.

Comment on this clone: As yet, its antigen is unknown.

The CDR3 is 17 amino acids. Germline CDR1 and CDR2: MDHEN and SYDVKM. After removal of 2 bases from V and 4 bases from J, the junction contained 8 bases not matched to a gene. This table comes from immunoSEQ multiplex PCR, and its TCRdb copy is limited to in-frame clones, with some not included. The sample lists 110,000 or so clones, approximately 84% occurring once. The specimen comprised peripheral blood, sampled from a patient treated with radiotherapy plus ipilimumab. The rearrangement links TRBV28 to TRBJ2-6; TRBD1 matches 7 bases. The source of this sequence is a human donor with non-small cell lung cancer who had a partial response to radiotherapy plus ipilimumab. The CDR3 bases are TGTGCCAGCAGTTTACGACAGGGCTATTCCGGGGCCAACGTCCTGACTTTC. It yields the protein CASSLRQGYSGANVLTF. The full variable domain, with the rest looked up from reference TRBV28 and TRBJ2-6, is DVKVTQSSRYLVKRTGEKVFLECVQDMDHENMFWYRQDPGLGLRLIYFSYDVKMKEKGDIPEGYSVSREKKERFSLILESASTNQTSMYLCASSLRQGYSGANVLTFGAGSRLTVL.